Listed below are T cell receptor beta chains from one sample, sequenced in a study of T-cell reconstitution after alpha-beta-depleted transplantation in children. TCRdb processed the PCR reads anew with MiXCR; each CDR3 protein has one entry. This sample carries approximately 99,000 distinct CDR3 sequences, 5% to 7% of them seen once, and the ten largest clones take roughly 24%. Sample: PBMCs, mostly from graft donor cells, taken 360 days after TCRalphabeta/CD19-depleted stem cell transplant. Source of these receptors: a male patient under 10 years old who had a stem cell transplant for acute lymphoblastic leukemia, so the T cells may come from the graft donor. Each CDR3 is given with its conserved first and last residue. D genes are given only for firm matches. Some rows have no size entry. The others give once, few or many, or a class for an expanded clone.

many	NA	TRBV12-3/TRBV12-4	TRBJ1-1	TGTGCCAGCAGTACCACAGGGAACACTGAAGCTTTCTTT	CASSTTGNTEAFF
many	TRBD2	TRBV24-1	TRBJ2-1	TGTGCCACCAGTGATTTGCGGGCCGGGACTAGCGGGAGTTTTGAGCAGTTCTTC	CATSDLRAGTSGSFEQFF
many	NA	TRBV4-1	TRBJ2-7	TGCGCCAGCAGCCAAGAAACCCACGAGCAGTACTTC	CASSQETHEQYF
many	TRBD2	TRBV7-9	TRBJ2-7	TGTGCCAGCAGCCCAAGGGGTGGACTAGGGGACGAGCAGTACTTC	CASSPRGGLGDEQYF
NA	NA	TRBV5-8	TRBJ2-7	TGTGCCAGCAGCGCGGCTGTCTACGAGCAGTACTTC	CASSAAVYEQYF
NA	NA	TRBV7-9	TRBJ2-5	TGTGCCAGCAGCTTAGAGAAGGGGGTTTGGGAGACCCAGTACTTC	CASSLEKGVWETQYF
many	NA	TRBV20-1	TRBJ1-1	TGCAGTGCTAGCCCGGGGCCTGAAGCTTTCTTT	CSASPGPEAFF
few	TRBD2	TRBV7-2	TRBJ2-1	TGTGCCAGCAGCCTAGGACTAGCGGGGGACAACAATGAGCAGTTCTTC	CASSLGLAGDNNEQFF
NA	TRBD1	TRBV11-2	TRBJ1-1	TGTGCCAGCAGCCCCCAGACAGGGGTCAACACTGAAGCTTTCTTT	CASSPQTGVNTEAFF
many	NA	TRBV28	TRBJ2-5	TGTGCCAGCAGTTTGACTTACGGGGTGGAGACCCAGTACTTC	CASSLTYGVETQYF
NA	NA	TRBV25-1	TRBJ2-5	TGTGCCAGCACCGGACCCGGGGCTCAGAGGTCCCAGTACTTC	CASTGPGAQRSQYF
many	NA	TRBV4-3	TRBJ1-1	TGCGCCAGCAGCCGACACAGGGCCCCGAACACTGAAGCTTTCTTT	CASSRHRAPNTEAFF
few	TRBD1	TRBV7-8	TRBJ1-5	TGTGCCAGCAGCCACCTAACAGGGGTCAATCAGCCCCAGCATTTT	CASSHLTGVNQPQHF
NA	TRBD1	TRBV4-2	TRBJ2-7	TGTGCCAGCAGCCAAGCGCCCGGGACAGGGGGATACGAGCAGTACTTC	CASSQAPGTGGYEQYF
NA	TRBD2	TRBV7-9	TRBJ2-3	TGTGCCAGCAGCTTAAGGGGACTAGCGGGGTCGCCGGATACGCAGTATTTT	CASSLRGLAGSPDTQYF
many	NA	TRBV14	TRBJ2-1	TGTGCCAGCAGCCAAGGTCTCACTTTATACAATGAGCAGTTCTTC	CASSQGLTLYNEQFF
many	TRBD1	TRBV5-1	TRBJ2-3	TGCGCCAGCAGCTCTTCCGGGACAGGACAAATTACCGCAGATACGCAGTATTTT	CASSSSGTGQITADTQYF
many	TRBD1	TRBV29-1	TRBJ2-7	TGCAGCGTCCCACAGGGGGCTGGAGAGCAGTACTTC	CSVPQGAGEQYF
many	NA	TRBV4-3	TRBJ2-1	TGCGCCAGCAGCCAAGAAGGAGTGGGCAATGAGCAGTTCTTC	CASSQEGVGNEQFF
NA	NA	TRBV9	TRBJ2-7	TGTGCCAGCAGCGTAGAGGGGAGCCCCCTCTTGGAGCAGTACTTC	CASSVEGSPLLEQYF
many	NA	TRBV4-3	TRBJ1-4	TGCGCCAGCAGCCAAGATCGGGCAGGTCCTAATGAAAAACTGTTTTTT	CASSQDRAGPNEKLFF
many	TRBD2	TRBV29-1	TRBJ2-1	TGCAGCATGCGGGGGAGCTCCTACAATGAGCAGTTCTTC	CSMRGSSYNEQFF
few	TRBD1	TRBV4-3	TRBJ1-1	TGCGCCAGCAGCCCATTACAGGGGAAGAACACTGAAGCTTTCTTT	CASSPLQGKNTEAFF
NA	NA	TRBV6-1	TRBJ2-5	TGTGCCAGCAGGTCCCAGGGCGGGCCCACCCAAGAGACCCAGTACTTC	CASRSQGGPTQETQYF
few	NA	TRBV30	TRBJ2-7	TGTGCCTGGAGTGATCCCAACTACGAGCAGTACTTC	CAWSDPNYEQYF
many	NA	TRBV7-9	TRBJ1-2	TGTGCCAGCAGCTTTCTGGCAGATCTTTATGGCTACACCTTC	CASSFLADLYGYTF
many	NA	TRBV4-3	TRBJ2-7	TGCGCCAGCAGCCAAGGAAGGGGCCTCCTCTCCTACGAGCAGTACTTC	CASSQGRGLLSYEQYF
many	NA	TRBV4-3	TRBJ2-7	TGCGCCAGCAGCCAAGTCAAGGGGAGCTCCTACGAGCAGTACTTC	CASSQVKGSSYEQYF